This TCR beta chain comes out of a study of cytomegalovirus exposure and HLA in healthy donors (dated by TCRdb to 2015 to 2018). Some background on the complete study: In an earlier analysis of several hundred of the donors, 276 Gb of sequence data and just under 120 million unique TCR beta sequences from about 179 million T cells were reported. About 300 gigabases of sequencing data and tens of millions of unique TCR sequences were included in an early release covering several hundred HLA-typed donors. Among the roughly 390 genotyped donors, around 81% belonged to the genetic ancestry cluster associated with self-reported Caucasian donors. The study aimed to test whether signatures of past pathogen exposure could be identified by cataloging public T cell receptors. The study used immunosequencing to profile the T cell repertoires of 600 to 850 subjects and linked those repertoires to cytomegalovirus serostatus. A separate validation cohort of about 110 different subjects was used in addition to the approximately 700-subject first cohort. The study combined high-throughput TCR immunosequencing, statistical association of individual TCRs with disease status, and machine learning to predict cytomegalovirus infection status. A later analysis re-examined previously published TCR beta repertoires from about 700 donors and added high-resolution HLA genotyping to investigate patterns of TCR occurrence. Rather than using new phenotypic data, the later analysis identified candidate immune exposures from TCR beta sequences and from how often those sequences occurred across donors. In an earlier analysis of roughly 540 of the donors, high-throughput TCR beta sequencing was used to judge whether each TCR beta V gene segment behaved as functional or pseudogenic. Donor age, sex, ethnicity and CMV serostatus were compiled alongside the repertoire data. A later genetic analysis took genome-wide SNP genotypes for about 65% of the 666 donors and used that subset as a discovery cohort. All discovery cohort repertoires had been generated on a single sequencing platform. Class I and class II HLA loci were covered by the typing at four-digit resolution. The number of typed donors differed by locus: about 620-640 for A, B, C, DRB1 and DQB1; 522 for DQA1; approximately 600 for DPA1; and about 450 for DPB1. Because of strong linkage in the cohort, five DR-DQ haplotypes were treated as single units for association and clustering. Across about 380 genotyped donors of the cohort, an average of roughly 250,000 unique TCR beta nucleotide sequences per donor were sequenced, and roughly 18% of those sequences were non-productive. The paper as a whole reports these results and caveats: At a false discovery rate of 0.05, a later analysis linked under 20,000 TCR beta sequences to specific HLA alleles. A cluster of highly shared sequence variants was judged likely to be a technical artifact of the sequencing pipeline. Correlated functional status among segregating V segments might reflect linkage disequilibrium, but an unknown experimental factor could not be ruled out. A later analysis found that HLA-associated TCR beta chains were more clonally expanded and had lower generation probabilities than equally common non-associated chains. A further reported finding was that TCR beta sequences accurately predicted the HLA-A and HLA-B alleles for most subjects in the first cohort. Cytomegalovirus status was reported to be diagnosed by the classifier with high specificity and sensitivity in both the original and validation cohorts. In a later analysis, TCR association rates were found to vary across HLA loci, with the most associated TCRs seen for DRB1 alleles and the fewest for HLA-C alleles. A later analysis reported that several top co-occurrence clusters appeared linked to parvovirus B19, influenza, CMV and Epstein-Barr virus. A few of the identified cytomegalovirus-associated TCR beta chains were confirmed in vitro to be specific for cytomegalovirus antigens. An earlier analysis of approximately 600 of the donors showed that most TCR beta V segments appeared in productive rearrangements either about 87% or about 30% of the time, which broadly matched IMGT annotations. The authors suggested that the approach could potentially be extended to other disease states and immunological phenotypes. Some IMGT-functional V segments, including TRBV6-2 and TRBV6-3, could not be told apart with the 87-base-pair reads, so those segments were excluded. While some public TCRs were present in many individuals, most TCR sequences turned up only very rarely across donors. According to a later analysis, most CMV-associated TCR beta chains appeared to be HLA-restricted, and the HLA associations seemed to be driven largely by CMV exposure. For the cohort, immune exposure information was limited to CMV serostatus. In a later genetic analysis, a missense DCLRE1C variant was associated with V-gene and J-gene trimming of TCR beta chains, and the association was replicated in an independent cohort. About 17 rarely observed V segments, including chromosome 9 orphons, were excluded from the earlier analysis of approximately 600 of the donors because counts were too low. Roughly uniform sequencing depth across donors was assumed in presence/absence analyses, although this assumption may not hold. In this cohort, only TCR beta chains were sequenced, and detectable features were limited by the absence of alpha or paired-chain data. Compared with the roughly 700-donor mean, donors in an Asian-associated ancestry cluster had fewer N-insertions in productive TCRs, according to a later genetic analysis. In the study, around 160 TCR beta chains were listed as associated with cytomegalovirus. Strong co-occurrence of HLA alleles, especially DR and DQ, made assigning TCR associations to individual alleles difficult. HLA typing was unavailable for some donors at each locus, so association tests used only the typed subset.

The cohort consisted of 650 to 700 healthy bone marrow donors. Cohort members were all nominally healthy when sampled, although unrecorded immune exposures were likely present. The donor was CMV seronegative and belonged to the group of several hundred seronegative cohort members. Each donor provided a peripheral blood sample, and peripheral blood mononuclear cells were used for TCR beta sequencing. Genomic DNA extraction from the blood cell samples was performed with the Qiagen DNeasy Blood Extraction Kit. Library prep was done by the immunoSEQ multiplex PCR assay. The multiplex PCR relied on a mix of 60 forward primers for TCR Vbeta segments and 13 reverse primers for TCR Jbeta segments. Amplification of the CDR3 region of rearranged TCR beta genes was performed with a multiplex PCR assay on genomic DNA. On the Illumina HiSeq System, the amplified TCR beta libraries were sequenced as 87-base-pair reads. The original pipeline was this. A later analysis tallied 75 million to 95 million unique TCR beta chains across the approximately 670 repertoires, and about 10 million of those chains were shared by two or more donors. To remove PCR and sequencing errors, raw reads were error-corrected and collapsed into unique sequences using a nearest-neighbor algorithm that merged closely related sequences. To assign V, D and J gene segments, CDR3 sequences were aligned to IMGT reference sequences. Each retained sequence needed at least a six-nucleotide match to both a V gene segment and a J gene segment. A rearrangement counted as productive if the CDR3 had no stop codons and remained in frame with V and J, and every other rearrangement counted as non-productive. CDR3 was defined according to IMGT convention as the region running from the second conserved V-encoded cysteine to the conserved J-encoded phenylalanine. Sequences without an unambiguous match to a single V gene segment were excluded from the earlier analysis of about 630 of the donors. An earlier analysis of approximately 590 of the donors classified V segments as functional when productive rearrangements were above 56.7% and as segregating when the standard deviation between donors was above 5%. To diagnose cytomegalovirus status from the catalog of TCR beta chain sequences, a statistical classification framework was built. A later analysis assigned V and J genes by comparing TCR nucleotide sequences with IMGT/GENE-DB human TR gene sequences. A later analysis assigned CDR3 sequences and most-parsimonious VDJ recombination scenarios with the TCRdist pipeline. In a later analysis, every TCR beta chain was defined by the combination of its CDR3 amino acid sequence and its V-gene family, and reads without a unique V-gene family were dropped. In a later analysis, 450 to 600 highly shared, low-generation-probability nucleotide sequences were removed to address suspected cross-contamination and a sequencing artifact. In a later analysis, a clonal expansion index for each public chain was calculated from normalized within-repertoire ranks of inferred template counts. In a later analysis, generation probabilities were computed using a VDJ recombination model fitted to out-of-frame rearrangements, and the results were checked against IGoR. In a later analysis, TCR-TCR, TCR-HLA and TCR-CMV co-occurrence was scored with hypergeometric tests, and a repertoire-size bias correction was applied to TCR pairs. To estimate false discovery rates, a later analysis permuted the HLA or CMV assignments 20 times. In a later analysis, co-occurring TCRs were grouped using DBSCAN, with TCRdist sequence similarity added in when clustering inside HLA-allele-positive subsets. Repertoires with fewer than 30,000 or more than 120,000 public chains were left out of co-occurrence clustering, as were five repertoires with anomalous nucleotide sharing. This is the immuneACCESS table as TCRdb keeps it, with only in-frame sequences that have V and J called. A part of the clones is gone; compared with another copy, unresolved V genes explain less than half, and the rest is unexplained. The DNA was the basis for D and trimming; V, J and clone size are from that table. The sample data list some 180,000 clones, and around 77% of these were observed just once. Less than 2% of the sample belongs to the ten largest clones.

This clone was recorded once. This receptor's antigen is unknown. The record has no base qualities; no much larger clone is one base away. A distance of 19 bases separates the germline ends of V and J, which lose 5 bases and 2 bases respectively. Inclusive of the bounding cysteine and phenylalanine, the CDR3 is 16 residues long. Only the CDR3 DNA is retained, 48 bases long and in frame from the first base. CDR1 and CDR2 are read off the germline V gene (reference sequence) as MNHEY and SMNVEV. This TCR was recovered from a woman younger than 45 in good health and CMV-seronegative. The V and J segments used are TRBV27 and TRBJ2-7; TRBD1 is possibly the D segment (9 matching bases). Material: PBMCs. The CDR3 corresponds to CASSPGGTGSPYEQYF. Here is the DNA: TGTGCCAGCAGTCCGGGGGGGACAGGGAGCCCCTACGAGCAGTACTTC.